This T cell receptor (beta chain) originates from a study of T cell repertoires in cytomegalovirus infection (dated 2019 in TCRdb). Notes on the research overall: Peptide stimulations targeted recently identified HLA-C-restricted CMV epitopes, whose presentation resists viral immunomodulation, together with well-studied HLA-B-restricted epitopes. Donor HLA type was relevant to the analysis, as public TCR beta signatures indicated carriage of CMV infection together with the matching HLA type.

Clipping removes 7 bases from V and 3 bases from J, with 12 as the unmatched junction base count. There are 16 amino acids in the CDR3, from cysteine to phenylalanine inclusive. The only DNA kept is the CDR3, 48 bases in frame from the first base. CDR1 and CDR2, per the germline V gene, are MNHEY and SVGEGT. Only a few counts were recorded for this clonotype. Its target antigen remains unknown. The sample holds no much larger clone one base away, and base qualities are not on file. The meaning of the sample's treatment or condition label: in vitro stimulation with specific CMV peptide epitopes to enrich CMV-specific T cells. The full study reports these points: In the ex vivo response, HLA-C-restricted CMV-specific TCR beta clonotypes were dominant, and in two of eight donors the single most frequent clonotype came from this HLA-C-restricted group. Carriers of CMV infection plus the relevant HLA type were discriminated by the cumulative frequency of public TCR beta family members in the study cohort and in an independent approximately 350-donor cohort.

TCRdb names Illumina HiSeq 1500 as the instrument used. In-frame beta chains were kept once TCRdb had trimmed the public reads at Q25 with fastp and called clones with MiXCR. Every entry covers one CDR3 protein and lists the most common genes and DNA from its rows. The sample has about 700,000 distinct CDR3 sequences on record, 30% to 40% of them singletons. Together, the top ten hold around a sixth of the sample. The sequence joins TRBV6-2 or TRBV6-3 to TRBJ2-1, with 7 bases matching TRBD1. The source was cultured PBMCs, collected from culture after CMV antigen stimulation. The receptor comes from a human donor in good health (CMV status not recorded). Some clones in this sample may be carry-over from other donors' samples. The sequenced DNA: TGTGCCAGCATCGACCGACAGGGTAACGGCTACAATGAGCAGTTCTTC. Translation gives CASIDRQGNGYNEQFF.